This is a list of T cell receptor beta chains from one sample in a study of blood T cells in healthy people across ages. A single record per CDR3 protein comes from TCRdb applying MiXCR to the 5' RACE reads. Among under 2 million distinct CDR3 sequences listed, about 35% were seen once. Sequencing was carried out using blood. The source is a woman younger than 45 in good health. The CDR3 runs from the conserved cysteine through the conserved F or W. The order of the fields is V gene, clone size, J gene, D gene, CDR3 DNA, CDR3 protein. A D gene is named only where the DNA matches it firmly. Clone size, where shown, is once, few, many, or a class for clones that have expanded.

TRBV7-8	few	TRBJ2-3	NA	TGTGCCAGCAGCTTACCCCCGGCTACGCCCACAGATACGCAGTATTTT	CASSLPPATPTDTQYF
TRBV4-2	NA	TRBJ2-7	TRBD2	TGTGCCAGCAGCCAAGTAATCGGGCTAGCGGGGAGGAGGGAGCGGTACTTC	CASSQVIGLAGRRERYF
TRBV29-1	NA	TRBJ1-2	NA	TGCAGCGTAGGTTCGGGACACCTGGGGTATGGCTACACCTTC	CSVGSGHLGYGYTF
TRBV7-9	NA	TRBJ1-2	NA	TGTGCCAGCAGCTTAGGCGGGACGGTGAACTATGGCTACACCTTC	CASSLGGTVNYGYTF
TRBV6-4	NA	TRBJ2-7	NA	TGTGCCAGCAGTGAAGGTCCCGGCGAGGGGTACGAGCAGTACTTC	CASSEGPGEGYEQYF
TRBV28	NA	TRBJ2-5	NA	TGTGCCAGCAGTTTTGGCCGGTACCAAGAGACCCAGTACTTC	CASSFGRYQETQYF
TRBV5-1	NA	TRBJ1-1	TRBD1	TGCGCCAGCAGCTTAGAACCGGGACAGGGTTGGAACACTGAAGCTTTCTTT	CASSLEPGQGWNTEAFF
TRBV6-1	NA	TRBJ2-4	NA	TGTGCCAGCCTCACCCTGGAGGGGAACATTCAGTACTTC	CASLTLEGNIQYF
TRBV7-9	few	TRBJ2-2	TRBD2	TGTGCCAGCAGCCCAGAGAGCGGGATTGCCGGGGAGCTGTTTTTT	CASSPESGIAGELFF
TRBV30	once	TRBJ1-5	NA	TGTGCCTGGAGTTCTACAGCTAGCAATCAGCCCCAGCATTTT	CAWSSTASNQPQHF
TRBV29-1	many	TRBJ2-5	NA	TGCAGCGTTGTACGGTCACAAGAGACCCAGTACTTC	CSVVRSQETQYF
TRBV9	few	TRBJ1-1	NA	TGTGCCAGCAGCGTAGAGTTGGGTCAAGCTTTCTTT	CASSVELGQAFF
TRBV6-1	NA	TRBJ1-1	NA	TGTGCCAGCAGACAGGGAGTGACTGAAGCTTTCTTT	CASRQGVTEAFF
TRBV11-2	NA	TRBJ2-3	TRBD2	TGTGCCAGCAGCTTAGATCGGGCAGCGGGGCCGGGGTATTTT	CASSLDRAAGPGYF
TRBV29-1	many	TRBJ1-2	NA	TGCAGCGTTCAAATGGGGGGCCTTAACTATGGCTACACCTTC	CSVQMGGLNYGYTF
TRBV5-1	few	TRBJ2-5	NA	TGCGCCAGCAGCTTGGCGGCGGAGGTTAGGGAGACCCAGTACTTC	CASSLAAEVRETQYF
TRBV11-1	few	TRBJ1-4	NA	TGTGCCAGTCAACAGGGACCGGAAGAAAAACTGTTTTTT	CASQQGPEEKLFF
TRBV24-1	NA	TRBJ2-3	TRBD2	TGTGCCACCAGTGATGCGACTAGCGGGTTTAGCACAGATACGCAGTATTTT	CATSDATSGFSTDTQYF
TRBV7-9	NA	TRBJ2-5	TRBD2	TGTGCCAGCAACTCCGTGGGAGGGCTGGAGACCCAGTACTTC	CASNSVGGLETQYF
TRBV4-1	NA	TRBJ2-7	NA	TGCGCCAGCAGTTTGGTTTTGCGAGAGACCCGGTACTTC	CASSLVLRETRYF
TRBV20-1	NA	TRBJ2-1	TRBD2	TGCAGTGCTCAGCGGGACCATATTTACAATGAGCAGTTCTTC	CSAQRDHIYNEQFF
TRBV7-8	few	TRBJ2-7	TRBD2	TGTGCCAGCAGCTTAGCGCTTTCGGGACTAGCTTTCGAGCAGTACTTC	CASSLALSGLAFEQYF
TRBV20-1	few	TRBJ2-1	TRBD2	TGCACGGGGACTAGCGGGGTTAATGAGCAGTTCTTC	CTGTSGVNEQFF
TRBV6-6	few	TRBJ2-1	NA	TGTGCCAGCAGTCGGACACCTTCCTACAATGAGCAGTTCTTC	CASSRTPSYNEQFF
TRBV3-1	few	TRBJ2-3	TRBD2	TGTGCCAGCAGCCAAGATGCTAGCGGGGGGGCTTATACGCAGTATTTT	CASSQDASGGAYTQYF
TRBV4-2	NA	TRBJ2-2	NA	TGTGCCAGCAGCCAAGATAGGGGGGGGTGGAAAACCGGGGAGCTGTTTTTT	CASSQDRGGWKTGELFF
TRBV27	NA	TRBJ1-2	TRBD1	TGTGCCAGCAGTCGACAGGGCCTAAACAACTATGGCTACACCTTC	CASSRQGLNNYGYTF
TRBV29-1	NA	TRBJ1-1	NA	TGCGGCGTCGGAAACAGAGAAGCTTTCTTT	CGVGNREAFF
TRBV6-1	NA	TRBJ1-5	NA	TGTGCCAGCAGTGATCCGGGACTGCGCCAGCATTTT	CASSDPGLRQHF
TRBV7-9	few	TRBJ2-4	NA	TGTGCCAGCAGGCCATTTTTAGGGGCGCGAGCCAAAAACATTCAGTACTTC	CASRPFLGARAKNIQYF
TRBV7-2	NA	TRBJ1-5	NA	TGTGCCAGCAGCCTACGGTGGGGTAGCAATCAGCCCCAGCATTTT	CASSLRWGSNQPQHF
TRBV5-4	few	TRBJ2-1	TRBD2	TGTGCCAGCAGCCTGCAACTAGCGGGAGGCTGGGATGAGCAGTTCTTC	CASSLQLAGGWDEQFF
TRBV20-1	NA	TRBJ2-3	TRBD2	TGCAGTGCTCCGACTAGCGGGGGAATAGATACGCAGTATTTT	CSAPTSGGIDTQYF
TRBV15	NA	TRBJ2-3	NA	TGTGCCACCAGCAAGTACAGGGCTAGCACAGATACGCAGTATTTT	CATSKYRASTDTQYF
TRBV7-9	NA	TRBJ1-2	NA	TGTGCCAGCAGCCACGCGGCGGCGGGGGACTATGGCTACACCTTC	CASSHAAAGDYGYTF
TRBV21-1	few	TRBJ2-7	NA	TGTGCCAGCAGCAAAGTTCGGTACGAGCAGTACTTC	CASSKVRYEQYF
TRBV6-1	few	TRBJ2-6	NA	TGTGCCAGCCAGGAAGGACGGGCCTCTGGGGCCAACGTCCTGACTTTC	CASQEGRASGANVLTF
TRBV27	NA	TRBJ2-5	NA	TGTGCCAGCAGTTTATTGGGGGCCCAAGAGACCCAGTACTTC	CASSLLGAQETQYF
TRBV9	few	TRBJ2-1	TRBD2	TGTGCCAGCAGCCGGGATAGCGGGGGGTACAATGAGCAGTTCTTC	CASSRDSGGYNEQFF
TRBV27	NA	TRBJ2-1	TRBD2	TGTGCCAGCAGTTTATCGAACTTAGGACTAGCCAGGGATGAGCAGTTCTTC	CASSLSNLGLARDEQFF
TRBV20-1	few	TRBJ1-2	NA	TGCAGTGCTAGAGATCGAGCCCTGGCGGTTGGCTACACCTTC	CSARDRALAVGYTF
TRBV2	NA	TRBJ2-7	NA	TGTGCCAGCAGGGAAGTGGTGGCCCCCTACGAGCAGTACTTC	CASREVVAPYEQYF
TRBV15	few	TRBJ2-7	NA	TGTGCCACCAGCAGAGCGGATCTCGGCTACGAGCAGTACTTC	CATSRADLGYEQYF
TRBV27	NA	TRBJ2-7	NA	TGTGCCAGCAGTTTTCTTCCGGGATACTACGAGCAGTACTTC	CASSFLPGYYEQYF
TRBV2	many	TRBJ2-2	NA	TGTGCCAGCAGTGAGACGCAATATGACACCGGGGAGCTGTTTTTT	CASSETQYDTGELFF
TRBV5-1	NA	TRBJ1-2	NA	TGCGCCAGCAGCTTTTGGCGGGGGGACTATGGCTACACCTTC	CASSFWRGDYGYTF
TRBV12-3/TRBV12-4	NA	TRBJ1-1	NA	TGTGCCAGCAGTTTTGGGCAGGGTGTGATGGACACTGAAGCTTTCTTT	CASSFGQGVMDTEAFF
TRBV13	few	TRBJ2-3	TRBD1	TGTGCCAGCACGCCCGACAGGGATCTCGCAGATACGCAGTATTTT	CASTPDRDLADTQYF
TRBV4-1	NA	TRBJ1-4	TRBD1	TGCGCCAGCAGCAGTAACAGGGGGCAGGGAGAAAAACTGTTTTTT	CASSSNRGQGEKLFF